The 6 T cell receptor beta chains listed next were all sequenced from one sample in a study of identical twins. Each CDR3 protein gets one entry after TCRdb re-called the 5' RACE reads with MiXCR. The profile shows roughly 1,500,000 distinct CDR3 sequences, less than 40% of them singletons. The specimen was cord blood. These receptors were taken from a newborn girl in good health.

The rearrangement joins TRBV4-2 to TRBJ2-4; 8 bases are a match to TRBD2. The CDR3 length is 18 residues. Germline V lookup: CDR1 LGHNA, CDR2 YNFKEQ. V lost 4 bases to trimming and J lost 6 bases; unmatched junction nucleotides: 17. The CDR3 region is CASSRDWSGGLSGNIQYF. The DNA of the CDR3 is TGTGCCAGCAGCCGAGATTGGTCGGGGGGGCTCTCGGGAAACATTCAGTACTTC.

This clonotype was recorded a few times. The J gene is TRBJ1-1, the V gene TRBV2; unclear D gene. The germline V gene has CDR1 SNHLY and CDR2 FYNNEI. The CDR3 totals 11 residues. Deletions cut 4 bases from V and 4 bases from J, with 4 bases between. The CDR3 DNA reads TGTGCCAGCAGTGCTCCCACTGAAGCTTTCTTT. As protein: CASSAPTEAFF.

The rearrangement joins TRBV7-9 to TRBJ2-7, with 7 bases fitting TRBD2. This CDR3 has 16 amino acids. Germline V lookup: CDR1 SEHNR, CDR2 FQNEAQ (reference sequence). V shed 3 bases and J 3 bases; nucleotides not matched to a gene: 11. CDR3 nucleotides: TGTGCCAGCAGCTTGCTAGCGGAGTTTGGCTTCTACGAGCAGTACTTC. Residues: CASSLLAEFGFYEQYF.

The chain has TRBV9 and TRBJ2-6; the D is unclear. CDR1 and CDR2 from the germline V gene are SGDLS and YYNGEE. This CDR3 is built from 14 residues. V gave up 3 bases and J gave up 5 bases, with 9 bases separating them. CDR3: CASSGGSRANVLTF. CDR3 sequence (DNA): TGTGCCAGCAGCGGTGGTTCGAGGGCCAACGTCCTGACTTTC. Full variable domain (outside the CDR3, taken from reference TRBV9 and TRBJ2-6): DSGVTQTPKHLITATGQRVTLRCSPRSGDLSVYWYQQSLDQGLQFLIQYYNGEERAKGNILERFSAQQFPDLHSELNLSSLELGDSALYFCASSGGSRANVLTFGAGSRLTVL.

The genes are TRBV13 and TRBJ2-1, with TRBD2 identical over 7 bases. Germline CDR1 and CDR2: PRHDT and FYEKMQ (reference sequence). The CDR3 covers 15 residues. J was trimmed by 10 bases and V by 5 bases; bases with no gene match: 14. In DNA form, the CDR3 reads TGTGCCAGCAGCCCAGGGCGGGGGTCCCCCTACGAGCAGTTCTTC. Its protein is CASSPGRGSPYEQFF.

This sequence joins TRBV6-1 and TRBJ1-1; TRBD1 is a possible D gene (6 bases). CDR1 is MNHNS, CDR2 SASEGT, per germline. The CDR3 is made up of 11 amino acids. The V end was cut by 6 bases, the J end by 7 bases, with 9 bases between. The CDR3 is CASRWTDEAFF. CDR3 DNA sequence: TGTGCCAGCAGATGGACAGATGAAGCTTTCTTT.